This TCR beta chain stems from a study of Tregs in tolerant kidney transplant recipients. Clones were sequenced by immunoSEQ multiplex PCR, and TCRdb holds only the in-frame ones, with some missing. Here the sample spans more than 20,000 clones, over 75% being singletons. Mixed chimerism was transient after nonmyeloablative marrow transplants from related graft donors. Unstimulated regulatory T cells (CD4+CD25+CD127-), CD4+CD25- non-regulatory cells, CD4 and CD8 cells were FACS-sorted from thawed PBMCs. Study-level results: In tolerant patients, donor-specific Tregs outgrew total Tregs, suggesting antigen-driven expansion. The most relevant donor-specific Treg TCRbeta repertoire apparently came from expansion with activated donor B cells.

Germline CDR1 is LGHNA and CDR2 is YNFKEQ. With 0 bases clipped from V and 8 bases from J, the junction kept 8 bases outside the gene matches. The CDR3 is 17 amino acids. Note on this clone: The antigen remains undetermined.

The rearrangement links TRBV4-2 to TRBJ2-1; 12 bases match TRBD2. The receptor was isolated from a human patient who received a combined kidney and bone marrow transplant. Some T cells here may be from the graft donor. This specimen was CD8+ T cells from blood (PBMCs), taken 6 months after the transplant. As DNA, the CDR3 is TGTGCCAGCAGCCAAGAAGGCACTAGCGGGGGGTTGGATGAGCAGTTCTTC. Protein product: CASSQEGTSGGLDEQFF.